This T cell receptor (beta chain) was sequenced in a study of blood T cell repertoires in COVID-19. Study-wide context: COVID-19 samples from acute and convalescent phases originated in the United States, Italy and Spain. Nucleic acid was either cDNA or gDNA, and it came from T cells, B-cell-depleted T cells, or PBMCs.

Methods used by the authors: Counts of nucleated cells, estimated from reference gene primer amplification, were obtained. Here immunoSEQ multiplex PCR was the method, and the copy in TCRdb shows in-frame clones only, minus some. The V and J calls and clone size were taken over from that table, and D and trimming were inferred from the DNA. In the table there are about 140,000 clones, around nine tenths of which are singletons. The CDR3 consists of 15 residues. Losses at the gene ends were 3 bases for V and 2 bases for J; bases not matched to a gene: 7. The germline CDR1 and CDR2 sequences are DFQATT and SNEGSKA (reference sequence).

Sequencing input: peripheral blood. The V gene is TRBV20-1, the J gene TRBJ1-1, with TRBD1 identical over 9 bases. This TCR came from a woman in her 40s with acute or convalescent COVID-19. CDR3 sequence (DNA): TGCAGTGCTAGTTGGGGACAGGGTTATAACACTGAAGCTTTCTTT. Its protein is CSASWGQGYNTEAFF.